The entry that follows covers one T cell receptor beta chain sequence. Treatment described: randomized to nivolumab then ipilimumab (arm A) or the reverse (arm B). Patients had received no earlier DNA-damaging chemotherapy. Sorted cells were live CD3+CD8+, lacking CD19 and CD56, from PBMCs. The CDR3 is 11 amino acids. CDR1 and CDR2 from the germline V gene are DFQATT and SNEGSKA (reference sequence). V was pared by 1 base and J by 6 bases, with 6 bases between. Some clones are missing from TCRdb's copy, which holds only in-frame ones; the method was immunoSEQ multiplex PCR. The sample has about 20,000 clones; roughly 82% are singletons. This sample is drawn from a study of sequential checkpoint blockade in melanoma. Background on the study: First-line arms were nivolumab then ipilimumab, or the reverse, randomized 1:1. After both sequences, patients received maintenance nivolumab.

This chain connects TRBV20-1 to TRBJ1-2; D unresolved. The sequences come from CD8+ T cells sorted from blood (inferred from file names), collected from a patient given nivolumab and ipilimumab in sequence. This TCR derives from a human donor with melanoma. The CDR3 sequence: CSARGGDGYTF. The CDR3 DNA sequence: TGCAGTGCTAGAGGCGGGGATGGCTACACCTTC.